Below are 9 T cell receptor beta chains sequenced from a single sample in a study of blood T cells in healthy people across ages. Sample-barcoded 5' priming and a J-beta primer mix drove a second PCR of about 7 to 11 cycles. TCRdb re-analysed the 5' RACE reads in MiXCR, keeping a single row per CDR3 protein. The repertoire holds almost 800,000 distinct CDR3 sequences, with roughly 64% as singletons. Sequencing used blood. Source of these receptors: a man in his thirties or forties in good health.

The chain links TRBV13 to TRBJ2-5, with 13 nucleotides matching TRBD2. J was trimmed by 4 bases and V by 8 bases; bases with no gene match: 10. The CDR3 loop spans 16 amino acids. Germline CDR1 and CDR2: PRHDT and FYEKMQ (reference sequence). The CDR3 loop reads CASRRTSGSWRETQYF. For the CDR3, the DNA is TGTGCCAGCCGACGGACTAGCGGGAGTTGGCGAGAGACCCAGTACTTC.

Points on this clonotype: A clone one base away is much larger, so this may be a read error. The rearrangement joins TRBV29-1 to TRBJ2-5; D is possibly TRBD1 or TRBD2 (5 bases each). The CDR3 is made up of 13 amino acids. The germline V gene has CDR1 SQVTM and CDR2 ANQGSEA. The V end was cut by 4 bases, the J end by 11 bases, with 20 bases between. CDR3 residues: CSVAPVRDGEQYF. Here the CDR3 DNA reads TGCAGCGTTGCCCCGGTGAGGGACGGTGAGCAGTACTTC. Variable domain in full (rest from reference TRBV29-1 and TRBJ2-5): SAVISQKPSRDICQRGTSLTIQCQVDSQVTMMFWYRQQPGQSLTLIATANQGSEATYESGFVIDKFPISRPNLTFSTLTVSNMSPEDSSIYLCSVAPVRDGEQYFGPGTRLLVL.

The gene calls are TRBV29-1 and TRBJ2-5; 10 bases fit TRBD2. The CDR3 runs to 16 residues. Germline CDR1 reads SQVTM; CDR2 reads ANQGSEA. V lost 3 bases and J lost 4; bases outside the gene matches: 11. CDR3 protein: CSVEWASGSPVETQYF. The CDR3 DNA sequence: TGCAGCGTTGAGTGGGCTAGCGGGAGTCCAGTAGAGACCCAGTACTTC.

The J gene is TRBJ1-1, the V gene TRBV7-2, with D perhaps matching TRBD1 (5 bases). Germline-derived CDR1 and CDR2 are SGHTA and FQGNSA. This CDR3 comprises 15 residues. Trimming removed 2 bases at V and 3 bases at J, with 13 bases between. This CDR3 is CASSLIGAGDTEAFF. CDR3 DNA: TGTGCCAGCAGCTTAATTGGGGCGGGGGACACTGAAGCTTTCTTT.

The chain uses TRBV29-1 and TRBJ1-4; D is ambiguous. The CDR3 runs 9 residues. Germline CDR1 is SQVTM and CDR2 is ANQGSEA. CDR3 DNA: TGCACTCCACGGGAAAAACTGTTTTTT. This translates into CTPREKLFF. The full variable domain, completed using reference TRBV29-1 and TRBJ1-4, is SAVISQKPSRDICQRGTSLTIQCQVDSQVTMMFWYRQQPGQSLTLIATANQGSEATYESGFVIDKFPISRPNLTFSTLTVSNMSPEDSSIYLCTPREKLFFGSGTQLSVL.

The rearrangement uses TRBV27 and TRBJ2-3, with TRBD1 as a possible D gene (6 bases). From germline, CDR1 is MNHEY and CDR2 SMNVEV (reference sequence). V lost 3 bases to trimming and J lost 4 bases, with 11 bases between them. CDR3 length: 14 residues. The CDR3 sequence: CASSLTGAPDTQYF. The DNA of the CDR3 is TGTGCCAGCAGTTTGACAGGTGCCCCAGATACGCAGTATTTT.

V is TRBV13 and J is TRBJ1-2; D unclear. Germline CDR1 is PRHDT and CDR2 is FYEKMQ (reference sequence). The CDR3 runs to 13 residues. V was shortened by 3 bases and J by 6 bases, with 11 bases between the two germline ends. The CDR3 sequence: CASSFGNRDGYTF. CDR3 bases: TGTGCCAGCAGCTTCGGGAATCGGGATGGCTACACCTTC.

The gene calls are TRBV2 and TRBJ2-7; D remains unclear. The germline V gene has CDR1 SNHLY and CDR2 FYNNEI. The CDR3 is made up of 14 amino acids. V lost 9 bases and J 0 bases, leaving 15 bases between the germline ends. The CDR3 DNA is TGTGCCAGTAGCCGCGGACGGAACTCCTACGAGCAGTACTTC. This sequence encodes CASSRGRNSYEQYF.

This sequence joins TRBV10-3 and TRBJ1-2, with no clear D. The germline CDR1 and CDR2 sequences are ENHRY and SYGVKD. The CDR3 runs 14 residues. V lost 5 bases, J lost 2 bases, and 12 bases lay in between. Here the CDR3 DNA reads TGTGCCATCAGTCAAGCGGTCAGGAACTATGGCTACACCTTC. This gives the protein CAISQAVRNYGYTF.